This T cell receptor beta chain was documented in a study of T cells in Graves' hyperthyroidism and ophthalmopathy. Researchers took RNA transcripts and amplified the TCR beta CDR3 regions from them. Initially, a first-round RT-PCR of the TCR CDR3 employed the HTBI primer set. TCRdb re-derived calls from the multiplex PCR reads in MiXCR, one entry per CDR3 protein. The sample records about 340,000 distinct CDR3 sequences, about 20% being singletons. Sequenced input: blood. This TCR derives from a woman aged 45-59 years with Graves' hyperthyroidism.

CDR3: CASRPRLESSNEQFF. The CDR3 DNA reads TGTGCCAGCAGACCCCGACTAGAGTCATCCAATGAGCAGTTCTTC. The J gene is TRBJ2-1, the V gene TRBV11-2; a weak D match, TRBD2 (6 bases). The V gene's germline CDR1 is SGHAT and CDR2 FQNNGV. The CDR3 extends over 15 amino acids. Trimming stripped 6 bases from V and 6 bases from J, with 18 bases between.